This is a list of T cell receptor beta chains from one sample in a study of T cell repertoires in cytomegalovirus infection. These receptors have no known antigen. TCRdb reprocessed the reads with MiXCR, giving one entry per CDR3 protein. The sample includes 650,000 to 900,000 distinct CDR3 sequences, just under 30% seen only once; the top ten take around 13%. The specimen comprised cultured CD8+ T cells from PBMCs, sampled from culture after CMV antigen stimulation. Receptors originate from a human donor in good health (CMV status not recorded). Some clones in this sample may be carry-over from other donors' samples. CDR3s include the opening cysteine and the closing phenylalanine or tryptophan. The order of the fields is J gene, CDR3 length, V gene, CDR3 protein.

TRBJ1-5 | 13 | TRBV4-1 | CASSQDGNQPQHF
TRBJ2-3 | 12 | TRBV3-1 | CASSQVWDTQYF
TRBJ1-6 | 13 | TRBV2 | CASWDRANSPLHF
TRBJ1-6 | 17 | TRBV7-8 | CASSLARGGLGNSPLHF
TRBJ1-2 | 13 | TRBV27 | CASSRGLGYGYTF
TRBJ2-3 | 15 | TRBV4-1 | CASSQDWTSTDTQYF
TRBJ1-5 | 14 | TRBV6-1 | CASSVIQGYQPQHF
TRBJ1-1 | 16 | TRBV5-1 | CASSGWTGGTGTEAFF
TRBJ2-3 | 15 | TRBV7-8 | CASSPEGWSTDTQYF
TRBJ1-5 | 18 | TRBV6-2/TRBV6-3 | CASSYSRQGRHSNQPQHF
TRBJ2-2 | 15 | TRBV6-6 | CASSYRDGNTGELFF
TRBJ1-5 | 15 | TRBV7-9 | CASSAIREPNQPQHF
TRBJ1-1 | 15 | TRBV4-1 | CASSQDGWENTEAFF
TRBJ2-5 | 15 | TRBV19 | CASNGEGGPQETQYF
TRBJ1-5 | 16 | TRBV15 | CATSRGQGLGNQPQHF
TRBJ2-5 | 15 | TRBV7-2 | CASSQGLAGRETQYF
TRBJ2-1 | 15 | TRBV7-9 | CASSLRGAAADEQFF
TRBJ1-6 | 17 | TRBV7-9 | CASSPSSVSSYNSPLHF
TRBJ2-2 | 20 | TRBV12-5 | CASGFTLGGLAGGITGELFF
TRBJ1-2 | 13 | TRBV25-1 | CASTTGWFYGYTF
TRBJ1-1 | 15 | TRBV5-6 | CASSLGTQGVRGAFF
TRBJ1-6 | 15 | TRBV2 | CASNRAESGNSPLHF
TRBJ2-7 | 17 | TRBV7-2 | CASSSSLWETSVPEQYF
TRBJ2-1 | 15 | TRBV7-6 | CASSFADRDLDEQFF
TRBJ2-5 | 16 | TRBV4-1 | CASTGTSGAPQETQYF
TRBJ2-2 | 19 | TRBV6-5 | CASSYSLLVGTGEAGELFF
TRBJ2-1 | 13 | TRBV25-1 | CASSAAELVEQFF
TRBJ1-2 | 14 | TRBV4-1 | CASSQVRQRYGYTF
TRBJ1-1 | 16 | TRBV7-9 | CASSPSTGGESTEAFF
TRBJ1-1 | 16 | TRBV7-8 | CASSLGPQGVGTEAFF
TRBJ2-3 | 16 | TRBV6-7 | CASSYRLAGGPDTQYF
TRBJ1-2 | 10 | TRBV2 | CATETGGYTF
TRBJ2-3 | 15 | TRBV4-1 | CASSQDSGAPDTQYF
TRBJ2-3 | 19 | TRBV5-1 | CASSSPGLAGAISTDTQYF
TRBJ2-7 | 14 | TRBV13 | CASSPAGDSYEQYF